Sequencing of this T cell receptor beta chain was carried out in a study of shared clonotypes between healthy human individuals. Study-wide results and limits: It was the non-shared clonotypes that had lower generation probabilities than clonotypes shared by all four donors.

Sequencing was performed with immunoSEQ multiplex PCR; in TCRdb, only in-frame clones are kept and a portion is missing. The top ten hold 0.3% to 0.45% of the sample, which has about 2.5 million clones, 85% to 95% seen once. The V gene lost 8 bases and the J gene lost 1 base, with 9 bases spanning the gap. CDR3 length: 12 residues. Germline V gene lookup returns CDR1 SGHTA and CDR2 FQGNSA. Worth noting for this clone: The antigen is not known.

The clonotype was recovered from a man aged 18 to 30 in good health. Some clones in this sample may be carry-over from other donors' samples. The rearrangement uses TRBV7-2 and TRBJ2-7; D is unresolved. The sequencing sample was made of naive CD4+ T cells from PBMCs. Subset indicated: CD45RA+ positively selected. Here the CDR3 reads CASRTDSYEQYF. The CDR3 nucleotides read TGTGCCAGCCGCACAGATTCCTACGAGCAGTACTTC.